Given below is one T cell receptor beta chain in context. Its specificity is unknown. This sample was included in a study of T cell responses to AZD1222 COVID-19 vaccine. Study-wide results and limits: Vaccination with two AZD1222 doses was followed by a rise in Spike-specific TCR breadth and depth.

Clones were sequenced by immunoSEQ multiplex PCR, and TCRdb holds only the in-frame ones, with some missing. Here the sample spans around 170,000 clones, nearly 95% being singletons. Trimming cost V 6 bases and J 14 bases; bases outside gene matches: 13. This CDR3 region has 13 residues. Germline values: CDR1 MNHEY, CDR2 SVGAGI. This receptor was identified in an adult who received the AZD1222 COVID-19 vaccine. This specimen was peripheral blood, taken 28 days after the second AZD1222 dose. The chain has TRBV6-5 and TRBJ2-1, with 7 positions matching TRBD1. This chain's CDR3 is CASSQQGSRRKFF. In DNA, the CDR3 is TGTGCCAGCAGCCAACAGGGGTCCCGCCGCAAGTTCTTC.